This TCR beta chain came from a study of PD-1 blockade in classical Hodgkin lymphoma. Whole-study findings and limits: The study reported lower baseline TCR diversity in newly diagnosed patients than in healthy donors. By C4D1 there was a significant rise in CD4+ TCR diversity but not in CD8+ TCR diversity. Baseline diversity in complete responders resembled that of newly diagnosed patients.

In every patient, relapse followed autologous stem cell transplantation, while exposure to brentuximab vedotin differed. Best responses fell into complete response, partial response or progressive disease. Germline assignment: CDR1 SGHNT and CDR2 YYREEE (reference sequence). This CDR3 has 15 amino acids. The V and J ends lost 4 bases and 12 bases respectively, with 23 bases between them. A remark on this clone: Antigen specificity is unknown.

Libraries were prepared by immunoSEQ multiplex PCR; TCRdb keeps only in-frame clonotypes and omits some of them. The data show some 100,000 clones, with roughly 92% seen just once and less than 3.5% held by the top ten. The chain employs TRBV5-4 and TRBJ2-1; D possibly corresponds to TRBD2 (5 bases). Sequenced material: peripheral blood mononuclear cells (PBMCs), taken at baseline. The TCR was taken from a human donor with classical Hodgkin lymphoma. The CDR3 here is CASSPGGLSPLGQFF. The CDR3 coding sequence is TGTGCCAGCAGCCCGGGCGGACTTTCCCCTCTAGGGCAGTTCTTC.